The 6 T cell receptor beta chains in this list originate from one sample, sequenced in a study of CD4 T cells in relation to SARS-CoV-2 and coronaviruses. Only in-frame clones appear in the TCRdb table, and some are missing; sequencing was by immunoSEQ multiplex PCR. The table lists approximately 39,000 clones, over 70% of them singletons, with roughly 21% in the top ten. These TCRs' antigens remain unknown. Sequenced sample: memory CD4+ T cells from PBMCs, cultured in vitro. All receptors come from an adult with COVID-19.

This chain connects TRBV3-1 (or the pseudogene TRBV3-2) to TRBJ2-7; TRBD2 agrees at 7 bases. The CDR3 is 15 amino acids. In germline, CDR1 is LGHDT, CDR2 YNNKEL (reference sequence). Trimming took 3 bases from V and 5 from J; bases not matched to a gene: 10. The CDR3 spells CASSQKPQGGNEQYF. The CDR3 DNA follows: TGTGCCAGCAGCCAGAAGCCGCAGGGAGGGAACGAGCAGTACTTC.

The chain has TRBV9 and TRBJ1-4, with no clear D. The germline V and J ends were trimmed by 0 bases and 10 bases, with 13 bases remaining between them. CDR1 and CDR2 from the germline V gene are SGDLS and YYNGEE. This CDR3 contains 14 residues. DNA of the CDR3: TGTGCCAGCAGCGTAGCTGCGGGCTTGGGAAAACTGTTTTTT. Encoded protein: CASSVAAGLGKLFF.

This clone occurred a few times. The V gene is TRBV28, the J gene TRBJ1-4; tentatively, D is TRBD1 (6 bases). With 2 bases removed from V and 8 bases from J, the gap between germline ends came to 18 bases. This CDR3 has 16 amino acids. CDR1 is MDHEN, CDR2 SYDVKM, per germline. CDR3 protein: CASSLGGSGAGEKLFF. As DNA, the CDR3 is TGTGCCAGCAGTTTAGGGGGCTCGGGGGCTGGGGAAAAACTGTTTTTT.

This chain connects TRBV9 to TRBJ2-3; D may be TRBD2 (6 bases). The V end lost 1 base, the J end lost 2 bases, and 11 bases lay between the germline ends. The CDR3 contains 15 residues. In germline, CDR1 is SGDLS, CDR2 YYNGEE. The CDR3, as DNA: TGTGCCAGCAGCGTAACCGGGAGATACACAGATACGCAGTATTTT. Amino acid sequence: CASSVTGRYTDTQYF.

This clone was recorded a few times. The chain joins TRBV9 to TRBJ1-4; 9 bases agree with TRBD1. V shed 3 bases and J 8 bases; nucleotides not matched to a gene: 8. Looked up from germline, CDR1 is SGDLS and CDR2 is YYNGEE. The CDR3 is made up of 15 amino acids. CDR3 nucleotide sequence: TGTGCCAGCAGCGGTACGGGACAGGGTAGGGAAAAACTGTTTTTT. This gives the protein CASSGTGQGREKLFF.

V usage is TRBV6-5 and J usage is TRBJ1-6; D is possibly TRBD1 (5 bases). CDR1 and CDR2 (germline): MNHEY, SVGAGI. This CDR3 has 13 residues. V lost 7 bases and J lost 3, with 7 bases in between. The CDR3 DNA reads as TGTGCCAGCATAACAGGCTATAATTCACCCCTCCACTTT. Protein: CASITGYNSPLHF.